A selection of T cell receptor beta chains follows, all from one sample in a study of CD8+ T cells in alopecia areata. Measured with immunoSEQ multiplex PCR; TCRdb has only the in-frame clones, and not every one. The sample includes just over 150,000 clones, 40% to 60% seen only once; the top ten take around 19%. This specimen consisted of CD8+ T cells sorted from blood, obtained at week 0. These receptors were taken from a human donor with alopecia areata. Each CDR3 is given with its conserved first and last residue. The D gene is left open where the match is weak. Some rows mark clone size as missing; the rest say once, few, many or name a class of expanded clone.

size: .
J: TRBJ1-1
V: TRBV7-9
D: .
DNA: TGTGCCAGCAGCTCGGGGGCCGCTGAAGCTTTCTTT
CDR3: CASSSGAAEAFF

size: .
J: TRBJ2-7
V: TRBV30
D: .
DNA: TGTGCCTGGAGTGTAACGGGTGGCGACGAGCAGTACTTC
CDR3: CAWSVTGGDEQYF

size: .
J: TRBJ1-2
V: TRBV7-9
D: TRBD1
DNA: TGTGCCAGCACTGCGACAGGGGGCGCGGATGGCTACACCTTC
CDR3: CASTATGGADGYTF

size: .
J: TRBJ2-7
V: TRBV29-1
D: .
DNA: TGCAGCGTTTGCCTGTTGAGGGGCGCGAGCTCCTACGAGCAGTACTTC
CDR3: CSVCLLRGASSYEQYF

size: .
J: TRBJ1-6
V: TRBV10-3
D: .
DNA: TGTGCCATCAGTGAATCTAGGACATCGGATAATTCACCCCTCCACTTT
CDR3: CAISESRTSDNSPLHF

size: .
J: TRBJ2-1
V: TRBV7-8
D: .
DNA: TGTGCCAGCAGCTTAGGTGGAGGGGGCAATGAGCAGTTCTTC
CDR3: CASSLGGGGNEQFF

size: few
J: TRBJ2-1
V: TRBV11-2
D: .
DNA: TGTGCCAGCAGCTTAGTCATCAGTTTTACCTCCTACAATGAGCAGTTCTTC
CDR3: CASSLVISFTSYNEQFF

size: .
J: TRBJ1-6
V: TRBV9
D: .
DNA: TGTGCCAGCAGCCCCGGGTCTGGGTCACCCCTCCACTTT
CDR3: CASSPGSGSPLHF

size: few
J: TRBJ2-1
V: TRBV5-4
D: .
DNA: TGTGCCAGCAGCGGAGAAGGGGAAAACTCCTACAATGAGCAGTTCTTC
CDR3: CASSGEGENSYNEQFF

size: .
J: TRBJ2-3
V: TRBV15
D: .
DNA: TGTGCCACCAGCAGAACAGACTATTCGGATACGCAGTATTTT
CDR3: CATSRTDYSDTQYF

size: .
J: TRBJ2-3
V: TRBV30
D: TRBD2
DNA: TGTGCCTGGAGTGCGGCTAGCGGGGGGGCAGATACGCAGTATTTT
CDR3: CAWSAASGGADTQYF

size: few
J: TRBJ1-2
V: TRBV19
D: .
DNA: TGTGCCAGTAGTATAGGACGCCAGGTCACCTTC
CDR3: CASSIGRQVTF

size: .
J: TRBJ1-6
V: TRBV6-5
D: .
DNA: TGTGCCAGCAGTCTAGCCCAGAGTTCACCCCTCCACTTT
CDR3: CASSLAQSSPLHF

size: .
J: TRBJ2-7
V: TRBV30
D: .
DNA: TGTGCCGGATCACAGGGCTTGAGCTACGAGCAGTACTTC
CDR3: CAGSQGLSYEQYF

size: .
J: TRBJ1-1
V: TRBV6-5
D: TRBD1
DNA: TGTGCCAGCAGCGACGGAAGGGGGCACACTGAAGCTTTCTTT
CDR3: CASSDGRGHTEAFF

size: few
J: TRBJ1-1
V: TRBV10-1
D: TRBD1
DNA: TGCGCCAGCAGTGTTGACAGGGATATTCCTGAAGCTTTCTTT
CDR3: CASSVDRDIPEAFF

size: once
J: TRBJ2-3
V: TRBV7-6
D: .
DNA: TGTGCCAGCAGCTTAGAGGCAGCCCCGGGGGCAGATACGCAGTATTTT
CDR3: CASSLEAAPGADTQYF

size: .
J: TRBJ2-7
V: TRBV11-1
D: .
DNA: TGTGCCAGCAGCTTTCCACCATCCTACGAGCAGTACTTC
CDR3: CASSFPPSYEQYF

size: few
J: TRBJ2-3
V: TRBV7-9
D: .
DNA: TGTGCCAGCAGCTTATGGGACCAAGACACAGATACGCAGTATTTT
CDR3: CASSLWDQDTDTQYF

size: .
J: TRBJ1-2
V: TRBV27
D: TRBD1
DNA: TGTGCCAGCAGTCTATCCCGACAGGGAGATGTGGGGGGCTACACCTTC
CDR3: CASSLSRQGDVGGYTF

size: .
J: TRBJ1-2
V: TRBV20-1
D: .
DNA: TGCAGTGCTAGTCACACAGGAGACTACACCTTC
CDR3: CSASHTGDYTF

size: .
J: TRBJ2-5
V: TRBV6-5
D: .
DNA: TGTGCCAGCAGTTACCTGGGGCTTGGGGAGACCCAGTACTTC
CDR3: CASSYLGLGETQYF

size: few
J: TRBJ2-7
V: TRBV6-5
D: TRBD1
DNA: TGTGCCAGCACCCGGACAGGGGAATCCTACGAGCAGTACTTC
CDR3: CASTRTGESYEQYF

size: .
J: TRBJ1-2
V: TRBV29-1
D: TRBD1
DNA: TGCAGCGTTGCAGGGGGGTACGGCTACACCTTC
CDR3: CSVAGGYGYTF

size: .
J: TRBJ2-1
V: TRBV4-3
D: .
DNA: TGCGCCAGCAGCCAGGACTTTAGCTCCTACAATGAGCAGTTCTTC
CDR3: CASSQDFSSYNEQFF

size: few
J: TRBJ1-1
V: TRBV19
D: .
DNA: TGTGCCAGTAGAGACCTGAGGGACGGAGAAGCTTTCTTT
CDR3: CASRDLRDGEAFF

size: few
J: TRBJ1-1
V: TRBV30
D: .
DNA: TGTGCCTGGAGTCTCTCCACTGAAGCTTTCTTT
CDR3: CAWSLSTEAFF

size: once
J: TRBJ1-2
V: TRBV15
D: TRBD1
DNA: TGTGCCACCAGCACAGGGGGGGAGGATGGCTACACCTTC
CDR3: CATSTGGEDGYTF

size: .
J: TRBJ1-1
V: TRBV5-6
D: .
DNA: TGTGCCAGCAGCAATCGCTGGGAAATGGAGAACACTGAAGCTTTCTTT
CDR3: CASSNRWEMENTEAFF

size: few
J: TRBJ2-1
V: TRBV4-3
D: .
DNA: TGCGCCAGCAGCCTCAGGGTTAACAATGAGCAGTTCTTC
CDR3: CASSLRVNNEQFF

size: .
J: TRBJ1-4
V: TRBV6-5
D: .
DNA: TGTGCCAGCAGTTATTCCGGAGGAGGAGAAAAACTGTTTTTT
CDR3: CASSYSGGGEKLFF

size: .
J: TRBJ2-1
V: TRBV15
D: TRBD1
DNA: TGTGCCACCAGCACTACCAAAGAGGGGGCCAATGAGCAGTTCTTC
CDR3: CATSTTKEGANEQFF

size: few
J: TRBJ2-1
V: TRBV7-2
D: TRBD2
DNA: TGTGCCAGCAGCGCACTAGCGGGGAGGGCGAATGAGCAGTTCTTC
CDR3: CASSALAGRANEQFF

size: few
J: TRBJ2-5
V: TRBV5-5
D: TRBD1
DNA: TGTGCCAGCAGCCGAGGGACAGGGGCCCAAGAGACCCAGTACTTC
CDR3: CASSRGTGAQETQYF

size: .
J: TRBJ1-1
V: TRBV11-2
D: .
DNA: TGTGCCAGCAGCTTAGAAACAGGTTCGAACGAAGCTTTCTTT
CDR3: CASSLETGSNEAFF

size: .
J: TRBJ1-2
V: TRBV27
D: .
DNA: TGTGCCAGCAGTTTATCTGCGACAGCATATGGCTACACCTTC
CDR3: CASSLSATAYGYTF

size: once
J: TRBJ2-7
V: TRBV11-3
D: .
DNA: TGTGCCAGCAGCAACCGCCCGATCCCGGAGCAGTACTTC
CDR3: CASSNRPIPEQYF

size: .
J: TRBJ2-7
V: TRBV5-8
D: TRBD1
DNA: TGTGCCAGCAGCGCGAGGCTTGGACAGGGGGAGGGCTACGAGCAGTACTTC
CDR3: CASSARLGQGEGYEQYF

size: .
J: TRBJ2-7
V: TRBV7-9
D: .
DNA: TGTGCCAGCAGCTCGGACACCTTGTCCTACGAGCAGTACTTC
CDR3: CASSSDTLSYEQYF

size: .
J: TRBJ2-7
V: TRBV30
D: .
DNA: TGTGCCTGGAGTGTGCCGGGGAACTACGAGCAGTACTTC
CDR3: CAWSVPGNYEQYF

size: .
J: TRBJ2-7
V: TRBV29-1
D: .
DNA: TGCAGCGTTGGTATGGAATCGGGACAGTACTTC
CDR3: CSVGMESGQYF